Detailed here is one T cell receptor (beta chain). Its cognate antigen is unknown. The record originates from a study of post-analysis software for immune sequencing data. Overall study context: The disease courses spanned relapsing-remitting, secondary progressive and progressive-relapsing forms of multiple sclerosis.

Findings of the study overall: Samples made in the same batch grouped tightly together by F measure. TRBV5-6, TRBV5-1 and TRBV20-1 were among 4 or 5 TRBV segments more frequent in patients than controls. Multiple sclerosis was associated with a significant reduction in normalized Chao1 diversity relative to controls.

This CDR3 spans 14 amino acids. Trimming removed 4 bases from V and 7 bases from J, with 14 bases in between. In germline, CDR1 is MNHEY, CDR2 SMNVEV (reference sequence). TCR beta cDNA libraries had unique molecular identifiers. Each batch of roughly 0.9 to 11 million T cells produced some 500,000 cDNA molecules. Each CDR3 protein gets one entry after TCRdb re-called the PCR reads with MiXCR. The top ten hold roughly 4.9% of the sample, which has fewer than 900,000 distinct CDR3 sequences, around 46% seen once. The source of this sequence is a girl aged 10 to 17 with multiple sclerosis. The chain links TRBV27 to TRBJ1-5; D might be TRBD1 (6 bases). The specimen sequenced was blood. In DNA, the CDR3 is TGTGCCAGCAGTTCGACAGGTGCGTGGCAGCCCCAGCATTTT. Protein sequence: CASSSTGAWQPQHF.